This entry features one TCR beta chain sequence. V lost 4 bases, J lost 6 bases, and 14 bases lay in between. The CDR3 is 14 amino acids. Germline loops: CDR1 LGHDT, CDR2 YNNKEL (reference sequence). Measured with immunoSEQ multiplex PCR; TCRdb has only the in-frame clones, and not every one. Of over 150,000 clones listed, around 94% are singletons. This specimen belongs to a study of control samples from healthy donors and cancer patients. This clonotype was obtained from a man aged 55 to 70 with colorectal cancer. Specimen: PBMCs. The chain employs TRBV3-1 (or the pseudogene TRBV3-2) and TRBJ2-3, with D perhaps matching TRBD2 (5 bases). The DNA for the CDR3 is TGTGCCAGCAGCCCGGACTCGACCGTGGATACGCAGTATTTT. Translating it yields CASSPDSTVDTQYF.